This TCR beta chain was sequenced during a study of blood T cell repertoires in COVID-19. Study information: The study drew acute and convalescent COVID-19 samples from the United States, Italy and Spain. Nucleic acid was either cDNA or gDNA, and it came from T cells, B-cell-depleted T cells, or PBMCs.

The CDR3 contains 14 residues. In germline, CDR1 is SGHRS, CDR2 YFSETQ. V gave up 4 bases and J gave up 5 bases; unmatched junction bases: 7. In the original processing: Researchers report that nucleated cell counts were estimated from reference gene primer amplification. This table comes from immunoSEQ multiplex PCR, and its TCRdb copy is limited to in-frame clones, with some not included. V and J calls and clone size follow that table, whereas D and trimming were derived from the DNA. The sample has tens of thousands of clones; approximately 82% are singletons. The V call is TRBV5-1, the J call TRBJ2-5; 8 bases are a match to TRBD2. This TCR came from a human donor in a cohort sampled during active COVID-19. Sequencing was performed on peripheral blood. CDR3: CASSPGLAGETQYF. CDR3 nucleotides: TGCGCCAGCAGCCCAGGACTAGCCGGGGAGACCCAGTACTTC.